This entry concerns a single TCR beta chain. Its antigen is not identified. The sample originates from a study of cytomegalovirus exposure and HLA in healthy donors. Study-wide results and limits: Reports state that TCR beta sequences accurately predicted most subjects' HLA-A and HLA-B alleles. Later, an analysis found that common viral pathogens appeared to be linked with several of the most significant clusters.

J gave up 9 bases and V 0 bases, and 9 bases lay outside the gene matches. The CDR3 loop spans 15 amino acids. CDR1 is SGHRS and CDR2 is YFSETQ in the germline V gene. PCR amplification relied on 60 Vbeta primers (plus 13 Jbeta primers). This table comes from immunoSEQ multiplex PCR, and its TCRdb copy is limited to in-frame clones, with some not included. The table counts approximately 79,000 clones; about 0.83% lies in the top ten. Sample: PBMCs. V and J are TRBV5-1 and TRBJ1-1; TRBD1 aligns across 9 bases. The sequence derives from a boy aged 5 to 17 in good health and CMV-seronegative. The CDR3 loop reads CASSLEGTGKNQAFF. The DNA for the CDR3 is TGCGCCAGCAGCTTGGAAGGGACAGGGAAAAACCAAGCTTTCTTT.